This is a list of T cell receptor beta chains from one sample in a study of blood T cell repertoires in COVID-19. Sequencing was performed with immunoSEQ multiplex PCR; in TCRdb, only in-frame clones are kept and a portion is missing. The repertoire holds over 150,000 clones, with approximately 84% as singletons. Input material: peripheral blood. Receptors were obtained from a woman of 80 years or more with COVID-19, enrolled during active disease. Each CDR3 is given with its conserved first and last residue. The D gene is left open where the match is weak. Size tells how often a clone was seen (once, few, many) or the class of an expanded clone, and some rows leave it out.

clone size: -; J gene: TRBJ2-3; D gene: TRBD2; V gene: TRBV6-4; CDR3 DNA: TGTGCCAGCAGCCGAGCGGCGGGGGGCCGGACAGATACGCAGTATTTT; CDR3 protein: CASSRAAGGRTDTQYF
clone size: -; J gene: TRBJ1-1; D gene: -; V gene: TRBV6-5; CDR3 DNA: TGTGCCGTCACGTTGGAGGGTAATTTAGAAGCTTTCTTT; CDR3 protein: CAVTLEGNLEAFF
clone size: -; J gene: TRBJ1-3; D gene: -; V gene: TRBV7-2; CDR3 DNA: TGTGCCAGCAGCTTGGGGGGGATTGGAAACACCATATATTTT; CDR3 protein: CASSLGGIGNTIYF
clone size: once; J gene: TRBJ2-1; D gene: TRBD1; V gene: TRBV11-3; CDR3 DNA: TGTGCCAGCAGCCTGAGGACAGGGGGCATGGATGAGCAGTTCTTC; CDR3 protein: CASSLRTGGMDEQFF
clone size: -; J gene: TRBJ2-3; D gene: TRBD2; V gene: TRBV20-1; CDR3 DNA: TGCAGTGCTAGTGGAATGACTAGCGGGAGCACAGATACGCAGTATTTT; CDR3 protein: CSASGMTSGSTDTQYF
clone size: -; J gene: TRBJ2-7; D gene: TRBD1; V gene: TRBV5-1; CDR3 DNA: TGCGCCAGCAGCAAGGGACAGGGGAACTTCCACGAGCAGTACTTC; CDR3 protein: CASSKGQGNFHEQYF
clone size: once; J gene: TRBJ1-1; D gene: TRBD1; V gene: TRBV7-9; CDR3 DNA: TGTGCCAGCAGCGAATGGACAGGGATGAACACTGAAGCTTTCTTT; CDR3 protein: CASSEWTGMNTEAFF
clone size: -; J gene: TRBJ2-2; D gene: TRBD2; V gene: TRBV10-3; CDR3 DNA: TGTGCCATCGCGGGAGGGGGTACCGGGGAGCTGTTTTTT; CDR3 protein: CAIAGGGTGELFF
clone size: -; J gene: TRBJ2-7; D gene: TRBD2; V gene: TRBV6-5; CDR3 DNA: TGTGCCACCTATTCCCGCGGGAGGGGATCCTACGAGCAGTACTTC; CDR3 protein: CATYSRGRGSYEQYF
clone size: -; J gene: TRBJ2-7; D gene: -; V gene: TRBV28; CDR3 DNA: TGTGCCAGCAGCCCGGTCCGCTACGAGCAGTACTTC; CDR3 protein: CASSPVRYEQYF
clone size: -; J gene: TRBJ2-1; D gene: TRBD1; V gene: TRBV24-1; CDR3 DNA: TGTGCCACCAGTGATCCCGGACAGGGGCAGTTCTTC; CDR3 protein: CATSDPGQGQFF
clone size: -; J gene: TRBJ2-2; D gene: TRBD2; V gene: TRBV12-5; CDR3 DNA: TGTGCTAGTGGTTTGATATTAGCGGGAGCCGGGGAGCTGTTTTTT; CDR3 protein: CASGLILAGAGELFF
clone size: -; J gene: TRBJ1-4; D gene: -; V gene: TRBV12-3/TRBV12-4; CDR3 DNA: TGTGCCAGCAGGGAGGGGTTAAATGAAAAACTGTTTTTT; CDR3 protein: CASREGLNEKLFF
clone size: -; J gene: TRBJ1-5; D gene: -; V gene: TRBV19; CDR3 DNA: TGTGCCAGTAGTATAGGAACAGGTAGATTCAATCAGCCCCAGCATTTT; CDR3 protein: CASSIGTGRFNQPQHF
clone size: -; J gene: TRBJ2-5; D gene: TRBD2; V gene: TRBV6-2/TRBV6-3; CDR3 DNA: TGTGCCAGCAGTTACAAGACTAGCGGGAGGGAAGAGACCCAGTACTTC; CDR3 protein: CASSYKTSGREETQYF
clone size: once; J gene: TRBJ2-7; D gene: -; V gene: TRBV20-1; CDR3 DNA: TGCAGTGCTACGGGTAACGAGCAGTACTTC; CDR3 protein: CSATGNEQYF
clone size: -; J gene: TRBJ2-7; D gene: TRBD1; V gene: TRBV28; CDR3 DNA: TGTGCCAGCAGCCTCCCCGGGACAGGGGGCGAAGAGCAGTACTTC; CDR3 protein: CASSLPGTGGEEQYF
clone size: -; J gene: TRBJ2-3; D gene: -; V gene: TRBV27; CDR3 DNA: TGTGCCGCGGGGACAGTTTACACAGATACGCAGTATTTT; CDR3 protein: CAAGTVYTDTQYF
clone size: once; J gene: TRBJ1-2; D gene: -; V gene: TRBV2; CDR3 DNA: TGTGCCAGCAGTGATGCTCAGCGAGGCTACACCTTC; CDR3 protein: CASSDAQRGYTF
clone size: -; J gene: TRBJ1-5; D gene: -; V gene: TRBV30; CDR3 DNA: TGTGCCTGGAGTCCAGGGTCTGGTCAGCCCCAGCATTTT; CDR3 protein: CAWSPGSGQPQHF
clone size: once; J gene: TRBJ2-7; D gene: -; V gene: TRBV6-6; CDR3 DNA: TGTGCCAGCAGACCACGAACTCGCGAGCAGTACTTC; CDR3 protein: CASRPRTREQYF
clone size: -; J gene: TRBJ1-2; D gene: TRBD1; V gene: TRBV6-5; CDR3 DNA: TGTGCCAGCAGGGGGACAGGGTCCTATGGCTACACCTTC; CDR3 protein: CASRGTGSYGYTF
clone size: once; J gene: TRBJ1-2; D gene: TRBD1; V gene: TRBV14; CDR3 DNA: TGTGCCAGCACCCCACGACTTTTGGACAGGGGGAGTATGGGCTACACCTTC; CDR3 protein: CASTPRLLDRGSMGYTF
clone size: -; J gene: TRBJ2-2; D gene: -; V gene: TRBV7-3; CDR3 DNA: TGTGCCAGCAGCTTAATGGCGGGAAACACCGGGGAGCTGTTTTTT; CDR3 protein: CASSLMAGNTGELFF
clone size: -; J gene: TRBJ2-1; D gene: -; V gene: TRBV29-1; CDR3 DNA: TGCAGCGTGGCAGCGGAGTGGGGGCTTAACAATGAGCAGTTCTTC; CDR3 protein: CSVAAEWGLNNEQFF
clone size: -; J gene: TRBJ2-2; D gene: TRBD1; V gene: TRBV11-3; CDR3 DNA: TGTGCCAGCAGCCCCGATGGGCCAGGGGGTTACACCGGGGAGCTGTTTTTT; CDR3 protein: CASSPDGPGGYTGELFF
clone size: -; J gene: TRBJ1-2; D gene: -; V gene: TRBV6-6; CDR3 DNA: TGTGCCAGCAGTTATGGGGGCACTAACTATGGCTACACCTTC; CDR3 protein: CASSYGGTNYGYTF
clone size: -; J gene: TRBJ2-7; D gene: -; V gene: TRBV5-4; CDR3 DNA: TGTGCCAGCAGCTTAGGACACCTCTACGAGCAGTACTTC; CDR3 protein: CASSLGHLYEQYF
clone size: once; J gene: TRBJ2-3; D gene: -; V gene: TRBV9; CDR3 DNA: TGTGCCAGCAGCGTTGCGGATGGTACGCAGTATTTT; CDR3 protein: CASSVADGTQYF
clone size: -; J gene: TRBJ1-1; D gene: -; V gene: TRBV11-3; CDR3 DNA: TGTGCCAGCAGCTTAGCAGGGGCTGGGACTGAAGCTTTCTTT; CDR3 protein: CASSLAGAGTEAFF
clone size: once; J gene: TRBJ2-3; D gene: -; V gene: TRBV2; CDR3 DNA: TGTGCCAGCCTTCTCACAGATACGCAGTATTTT; CDR3 protein: CASLLTDTQYF
clone size: -; J gene: TRBJ2-1; D gene: -; V gene: TRBV2; CDR3 DNA: TGTGCCAGCACCCAAACGAGGGGGATGAATGAGCAGTTCTTC; CDR3 protein: CASTQTRGMNEQFF
clone size: -; J gene: TRBJ1-2; D gene: TRBD1; V gene: TRBV19; CDR3 DNA: TGTGCCAGTAGTAGGACAGGCGCATCCCGGGCTAACTATGGCTACACCTTC; CDR3 protein: CASSRTGASRANYGYTF
clone size: -; J gene: TRBJ2-7; D gene: TRBD1; V gene: TRBV2; CDR3 DNA: TGTGCCAGCAACTCACGGACAGGGGGCTACGAGCAGTACTTC; CDR3 protein: CASNSRTGGYEQYF
clone size: -; J gene: TRBJ2-3; D gene: -; V gene: TRBV3-1/TRBV3-2; CDR3 DNA: TGTGCCAGCAGCCAAGCGCGTACTAGCAGATCTAGCACAGATACGCAGTATTTT; CDR3 protein: CASSQARTSRSSTDTQYF
clone size: -; J gene: TRBJ2-5; D gene: TRBD2; V gene: TRBV9; CDR3 DNA: TGTGCCAGCAGCTTAAGCGGGGGGGCTTACCAAGAGACCCAGTACTTC; CDR3 protein: CASSLSGGAYQETQYF
clone size: -; J gene: TRBJ1-2; D gene: -; V gene: TRBV5-8; CDR3 DNA: TGTGCCAGCAGCTTGCTCATCCCCGGGAGCTACACCTTC; CDR3 protein: CASSLLIPGSYTF
clone size: -; J gene: TRBJ2-2; D gene: -; V gene: TRBV24-1; CDR3 DNA: TGTGCCACCAGTGATTTGGGGGGGACCGGGGAGCTGTTTTTT; CDR3 protein: CATSDLGGTGELFF
clone size: few; J gene: TRBJ1-1; D gene: TRBD1; V gene: TRBV2; CDR3 DNA: TGTGCCAGCAAAAGGGGACAGTTCGCTGAAGCTTTCTTT; CDR3 protein: CASKRGQFAEAFF
clone size: -; J gene: TRBJ2-7; D gene: -; V gene: TRBV5-4; CDR3 DNA: TGTGCCAGCAGCTCCCCGAGCTCCTACGAGCAGTACTTC; CDR3 protein: CASSSPSSYEQYF
clone size: -; J gene: TRBJ2-4; D gene: -; V gene: TRBV21-1; CDR3 DNA: TGTGCCAGCAGCAATATCCGACAGGGAGCCAAAAACATTCAGTACTTC; CDR3 protein: CASSNIRQGAKNIQYF
clone size: -; J gene: TRBJ2-7; D gene: TRBD1; V gene: TRBV6-5; CDR3 DNA: TGTGCCAGCAGTTTAGGACAGGGCCCCTACGAGCAGTACTTC; CDR3 protein: CASSLGQGPYEQYF
clone size: -; J gene: TRBJ2-7; D gene: TRBD2; V gene: TRBV3-1/TRBV3-2; CDR3 DNA: TGTGCCAGCAGCGCAGCGGGGGGCGAGCAGTACTTC; CDR3 protein: CASSAAGGEQYF
clone size: once; J gene: TRBJ2-5; D gene: TRBD2; V gene: TRBV24-1; CDR3 DNA: TGTGCCACCAGTGATTTTGGAGCTAGCGGAACCGGTACCCAGTACTTC; CDR3 protein: CATSDFGASGTGTQYF